Detailed here is one TCR beta chain. The antigen it recognizes is unknown. Qualities for individual bases were not recorded, and no much larger clone is one base off. Healthy HIV-negative adults with no recently reported acute infections or vaccinations were included as donors. All donors were Caucasian adults living in Nashville, Tennessee, USA. CD4+ T cells were enriched by magnetic negative selection, after which naive cells were positively selected on CD45RA and the negative fraction was taken as the memory subset. Blood was collected by leukapheresis, and PBMCs were isolated by Ficoll-Histopaque density gradient centrifugation and then cryopreserved in liquid nitrogen vapor phase. Analytical flow cytometry was used to check the purity and quantity of each magnetically sorted T cell population. Genomic DNA was isolated from each sorted fraction and quantified by UV absorbance on a Nanodrop 2000c.

TCR CDR3 regions were amplified from genomic DNA by multiplex PCR using the deep immunoSEQ assay. Extracted genomic DNA from each cell subset was distributed evenly across all wells of several immunoSEQ 96-well plates, and each plate was treated as a replicate. For sorted subsets, around 200 ng genomic DNA, equal to tens of thousands of T cell genomes, was loaded into each replicate PCR. Purified libraries were quantified with a Qubit 3.0 fluorometer, sized on a Bioanalyzer 2100, and re-quantified with the KAPA Library Quantification kit. Every immunoSEQ 96-well plate was sequenced on a separate single-read 150-cycle Illumina NextSeq 550 flow cell. The study's processing was this. Because the immunoSEQ output included only junctional sequences and no quality scores, the filtering could not be the same as the filtering used for full-length reads. Sequences were annotated with PyIR, a Python wrapper for IgBLAST v1.9, using IMGT germline references to assign V/J genes and CDR3. Reads with weak V/J assignments (E-value above 1e-6), missing CDR3, stop codons, out-of-frame junctions, or ambiguous translated residues were removed. V3J clonotypes were defined by identical inferred V gene, J gene, and CDR3 amino acid sequence. Percentage overlap between repertoires was computed as shared unique clonotypes divided by the size of the smaller repertoire. Richness of each repertoire was evaluated using RTK rarefaction, the Chao1 estimator, and Recon v2.1 estimates of unobserved clonotypes. OLGA was used to compute generation probabilities for all TCRbeta clonotypes that the gDNA method yielded from a few donors. TCRdb holds this immuneACCESS table with in-frame rearrangements only. Some clones are missing; in checked studies, unresolved V genes explain under half, and the rest has no known cause. V, J and clone size were drawn from that table, and D and trimming were deduced from the DNA. The sample data list 2 million to 2.5 million clones, and about 90% of these were observed just once. The ten largest account for 0.3% to 0.45% of the sample.

The data were obtained in a study of shared clonotypes between healthy human individuals (dated by TCRdb to 2018 to 2020). Concerning the study at large: Three men and two women, aged 18 to 49 years, made up the cohort. For each donor, CD4 naive and CD4 memory were each run on three plates, CD8 naive on two plates, and CD8 memory on one plate. Per donor, leukapheresis produced somewhere between about 0.8 and 9.5 billion PBMCs. The study deeply sequenced blood TCR repertoires of about 5 healthy adults to estimate repertoire size and the extent of clonotype sharing between individuals. To increase sequencing depth and limit assay-specific biases, different laboratories used diverse techniques to prepare libraries and sequence TCR repertoires.

From the cysteine through the phenylalanine, the CDR3 covers 13 amino acids. Only the CDR3 part of the read is kept: 39 bases, read in frame from the first base. According to the germline V gene, CDR1 reads SNHLY and CDR2 reads FYNNEI. The V end loses 6 bases and the J end loses 7 bases, and a stretch of 12 bases separates them. The research as a whole found: The genetic and exposure-history diversity represented was limited by the small number of donors. Pairwise subsampling indicated that sequencing depth was expected to affect the degree of clonotype sharing among donors. Clonotypes shared by all four sorted-subset donors showed higher generation probabilities than non-shared clonotypes. Larger estimated clonotype richness was generally found for naive subsets than for memory subsets. About 5% of naive CD4, 3.5% of naive CD8, around 2.3% of memory CD4, and about 0.4% of memory CD8 clonotypes were shared across a handful of donors. Sampling was restricted to blood, and TCR repertoires in tissues likely differ from the TCR repertoires found in blood. Incomplete sequencing was indicated by rarefaction of sorted-subset datasets, despite the large sequencing depth.

The sequencing input was naive CD4+ T cells from PBMCs. The cell subset or site label here, explained by the study, means: CD45RA+ positively selected. This sequence originates from a man aged 18 to 35 in good health. Some clones in this sample may be carry-over from other donors' samples. The V and J genes are TRBV2 and TRBJ2-2; a tentative D call is TRBD1 (5 bases match). The DNA reads TGTGCCAGCAGAGCCGACAGAGTCGGGGAGCTGTTTTTT. The resulting protein is CASRADRVGELFF.